This TCR beta chain was captured in a study of blood T cell repertoires in COVID-19. Study overall: The United States, Italy and Spain provided the acute and convalescent COVID-19 samples. T cells, B-cell-depleted T cells, or PBMCs supplied cDNA or gDNA.

The study recruited people aged about 18 to 89 years across 20 to 30 US areas. The table came from immunoSEQ multiplex PCR; TCRdb's copy has only in-frame clones and leaves some out. The sample lists roughly 360,000 clones, 70% to 90% occurring once. The germline V and J ends were trimmed by 0 bases and 1 base, with 15 bases remaining between them. This CDR3 is 17 amino acids long. Germline-derived CDR1 and CDR2 are SGHRS and YFSETQ. The source material was PBMCs or T cells enriched from blood (not recorded which). The clonotype comes from a woman aged 25 to 39 with acute COVID-19. The chain employs TRBV5-1 and TRBJ2-3; D might be TRBD1 (8 bases). The CDR3 DNA is TGCGCCAGCAGCTTGGCCCAAGCGGGACAGGGCACAGATACGCAGTATTTT. This translates into CASSLAQAGQGTDTQYF. Variable domain in full (rest from reference TRBV5-1 and TRBJ2-3): KAGVTQTPRYLIKTRGQQVTLSCSPISGHRSVSWYQQTPGQGLQFLFEYFSETQRNKGNFPGRFSGRQFSNSRSEMNVSTLELGDSALYLCASSLAQAGQGTDTQYFGPGTRLTVL.